This T cell receptor beta chain was sequenced for a study of response to subunit inactivated influenza vaccine. There are many counts of this clonotype. Its antigen is unknown. TCRdb redid the calling of the RT-PCR reads with MiXCR, one entry per CDR3 protein. The sample includes hundreds of thousands of distinct CDR3 sequences, 20% to 25% of them seen just once. Study-wide results and limits: Few new T cells, the authors suggested, are recruited by each seasonal influenza vaccination.

The source was PBMCs from blood, collected approximately 22 months after vaccination. The TCR comes from a man between 50 and 75 years old who received an inactivated influenza vaccine.

CDR3 sequence: CSARDGQSYGYTF. DNA for the CDR3: TGCAGTGCTAGAGATGGACAGAGCTATGGCTACACCTTC. The rearrangement uses TRBV20-1 and TRBJ1-2, with a tentative D call TRBD1 (6 bases). V lost 0 bases to trimming and J lost 4 bases, with 9 bases between them. The CDR3 consists of 13 residues. Germline CDR1 reads DFQATT; CDR2 reads SNEGSKA (reference sequence).